Below, one TCR beta chain is given with its context. While infection was still active, Seattle patients were enrolled and then followed longitudinally. In germline, CDR1 is SGHNT, CDR2 YYREEE (reference sequence). The CDR3 totals 15 residues. Trimming cost V 6 bases and J 0 bases; bases outside gene matches: 9. The data are from a study of blood T cell repertoires in COVID-19. In the study overall: COVID-19 samples from acute and convalescent phases originated in the United States, Italy and Spain. From T cells, B-cell-depleted T cells, or PBMCs came the material, which was cDNA or gDNA.

As handled by the study authors: Nucleated cell counts were estimated from reference gene primer amplification. Produced via immunoSEQ multiplex PCR; TCRdb's table is partial and in-frame only. The D gene and trimming were derived from the DNA, and the V and J assignments and clone size from that table. The sample gives roughly 200,000 clones, around 79% of which show up once; less than 7% is in the top ten. The chain couples TRBV5-4 to TRBJ2-7, with 7 bases aligning to TRBD1. This TCR was sampled from a woman between 40 and 55 years old with COVID-19, enrolled during active disease. Sequencing was done on a sample of peripheral blood. Here the CDR3 reads CASTRGGPSSYEQYF. The CDR3 nucleotides read TGTGCCAGCACCCGAGGGGGCCCGAGCTCCTACGAGCAGTACTTC.